This T cell receptor beta chain is from a study of blood T cell repertoires in COVID-19. This clone was observed at least ten times. Clones were read by immunoSEQ multiplex PCR, and TCRdb kept only the in-frame ones, dropping some. Found here are some 330,000 clones, 88% of them singletons; the top ten hold about 5%. CDR3 length: 17 residues. The V call is TRBV21-1, the J call TRBJ1-1; TRBD1, the D gene given by the table, was not confirmed from the DNA. TRBV21-1 is assigned pseudogene status. The origin of this receptor is a young man who had recovered from COVID-19. Sequencing used PBMCs or T cells enriched from blood (not recorded which). The CDR3 spells CASSKGTGHGMNTEAFF. The CDR3 coding sequence is TGTGCCAGCAGCAAAGGGACAGGGCATGGAATGAACACTGAAGCTTTCTTT.